The 18 T cell receptor beta chains below come from one sample, sequenced in a study of OX40 agonist ivuxolimab in advanced cancers. The data were produced by immunoSEQ multiplex PCR, yet TCRdb's version contains in-frame clones alone and is incomplete. The profile covers 65,000 to 75,000 clones, with more than 85% appearing a single time and roughly 0.44% taken by the ten largest. The specimen was CD4+ or CD8+ T cells sorted from blood, collected in a trial of the OX40 agonist ivuxolimab. The receptors were gathered from an adult with an advanced solid tumor such as melanoma, head and neck, liver or kidney cancer.

The chain recombines TRBV6-6 with TRBJ2-3; D may be TRBD2 (6 bases). Trimming removed 5 bases at V and 1 base at J, with 10 bases between. Per the germline V gene, CDR1 is MNHNY and CDR2 is SVGAGI (reference sequence). The length of the CDR3 is 14 residues. In DNA form, the CDR3 reads TGTGCCAGCAGTCTCGGGGGAGGCACAGATACGCAGTATTTT. Amino acid sequence: CASSLGGGTDTQYF.

This clone was seen just once. The chain employs TRBV6-5 and TRBJ2-7; D uncertain. CDR1 MNHEY and CDR2 SVGAGI come from the germline V gene. CDR3 length equals 12 residues. V was cut by 6 bases and J by 0 bases, with 6 bases left in between. CDR3 nucleotides: TGTGCCAGCAGCCGCGGCTCCTACGAGCAGTACTTC. It specifies CASSRGSYEQYF.

The chain links TRBV9 to TRBJ2-1; D is possibly TRBD1 (5 bases). Trimming left V 0 bases short and J 8 bases short, with 12 bases between. The germline V gene has CDR1 SGDLS and CDR2 YYNGEE. The CDR3 contains 14 residues. CDR3 DNA sequence: TGTGCCAGCAGCGTAGTAGGGGCCCCGCATGAGCAGTTCTTC. It translates to CASSVVGAPHEQFF.

CDR3: CASTLKNTGLDQPQHF. CDR3 DNA sequence: TGTGCCAGTACCCTCAAAAACACAGGGTTGGATCAGCCCCAGCATTTT. The chain carries TRBV19 and TRBJ1-5; a weak D match, TRBD1 (6 bases). This CDR3 has 16 amino acids. Germline assignment: CDR1 LNHDA and CDR2 SQIVND (reference sequence). The V end was cut by 7 bases, the J end by 5 bases, with 21 bases between.

The chain has TRBV7-9 and TRBJ2-1; 8 bases fit TRBD2. V shed 9 bases and J 2 bases; nucleotides not matched to a gene: 3. From germline, CDR1 is SEHNR and CDR2 FQNEAQ (reference sequence). This CDR3 is 13 amino acids long. CDR3 DNA sequence: TGTGCCAGTACTAGCGGCGCCTACAATGAGCAGTTCTTC. Translation: CASTSGAYNEQFF.

CDR3 nucleotide sequence: TGTGCCAGCAGATCTCAGGGGCTAACTTGGGAGACCCAGTACTTC. This encodes CASRSQGLTWETQYF. The rearrangement joins TRBV6-6 to TRBJ2-5; a possible D gene is TRBD1 (6 bases). This CDR3 is 15 amino acids long. The germline gives CDR1 MNHNY, CDR2 SVGAGI (reference sequence). Between the trimmed V and J ends, which lost 6 bases and 5 bases, there was a span of 19 bases.

The V call is TRBV5-1, the J call TRBJ2-7; 7 nucleotides align to TRBD1. Germline V gives CDR1 SGHRS, CDR2 YFSETQ. The V segment lost 1 base and the J segment 3 bases; nucleotides outside the gene matches: 4. The CDR3 length is 14 residues. The chain's CDR3 is CASSLQGDIYEQYF. The CDR3, as DNA: TGCGCCAGCAGCTTGCAGGGGGATATCTACGAGCAGTACTTC.

The sample holds a few counts of this clone. The same CDR3 also results from other DNA sequences found in this sample. This rearrangement joins TRBV11-2 to TRBJ2-7; D not resolved. V shed 5 bases and J shed 3 bases, with 5 bases lying between them. The CDR3 runs 11 residues. CDR1 and CDR2 (germline): SGHAT, FQNNGV. DNA of the CDR3: TGTGCCAGCAGCCCTCTCTACGAGCAGTACTTC. Amino acid sequence: CASSPLYEQYF.

The chain couples TRBV5-1 to TRBJ2-3; D uncertain. This CDR3 has 13 amino acids. Germline loops: CDR1 SGHRS, CDR2 YFSETQ. V was shortened by 3 bases and J by 0 bases, with 5 bases between the two germline ends. CDR3 sequence reads: CASSYGSTDTQYF. CDR3 coding DNA: TGCGCCAGCAGCTACGGTAGCACAGATACGCAGTATTTT.

The J gene is TRBJ2-3, the V gene TRBV6-6, with no clear D. The CDR3 consists of 14 residues. The V gene's germline CDR1 is MNHNY and CDR2 SVGAGI (reference sequence). V was shortened by 6 bases and J by 2 bases, with 12 bases between the two germline ends. CDR3 protein: CASSKGENTDTQYF. CDR3 DNA sequence: TGTGCCAGCAGCAAAGGAGAAAACACAGATACGCAGTATTTT.

The rearrangement links TRBV27 to TRBJ2-2; 8 bases are a match to TRBD1. The CDR3 has 15 residues. Germline CDR1 reads MNHEY; CDR2 reads SMNVEV (reference sequence). Trimming took 8 bases from V and 4 from J; bases not matched to a gene: 9. This CDR3 is CASRSGGAGTGELFF. In DNA, the CDR3 is TGTGCCAGCCGTTCAGGGGGCGCGGGCACCGGGGAGCTGTTTTTT.

CDR3 protein: CASSSGSGVYEQYF. Written as DNA, the CDR3 is TGTGCCAGTAGTAGCGGTAGCGGCGTCTACGAGCAGTACTTC. This chain connects TRBV19 to TRBJ2-7, with D maybe TRBD2 (6 bases). CDR1 LNHDA and CDR2 SQIVND come from the germline V gene (reference sequence). The CDR3 loop spans 14 amino acids. V lost 4 bases, J lost 3 bases, and 13 bases lay in between.

The rearrangement links TRBV13 to TRBJ2-7, with D possibly TRBD2 on 6 matching bases. The germline gives CDR1 PRHDT, CDR2 FYEKMQ (reference sequence). Deletions cut 0 bases from V and 3 bases from J, with 15 bases between. The CDR3 has 16 residues. The DNA for the CDR3 is TGTGCCAGCAGCTTAGGCCTTACTAGCCTTAGCTACGAGCAGTACTTC. Translation gives CASSLGLTSLSYEQYF.

CDR3 in DNA: TGTGCCAGCAGCTTAGAAGGGGTCGGTGAGCAGTTCTTC. Translation gives CASSLEGVGEQFF. The chain joins TRBV7-9 to TRBJ2-1; perhaps TRBD1 as D (5 bases). The germline CDR1 and CDR2 sequences are SEHNR and FQNEAQ (reference sequence). There are 13 residues in the CDR3. V shed 1 base and J shed 9 bases, with 10 bases lying between them.

The gene calls are TRBV10-1 and TRBJ2-5, with 7 bases that match TRBD1. Per germline, CDR1 WNHNN and CDR2 SYGVQD (reference sequence). V was clipped by 5 bases and J by 5 bases; unmatched bases: 5. The CDR3 is 13 amino acids. Written as DNA, the CDR3 is TGCGCCAGCAGTCGGGACAGAGGGGAGACCCAGTACTTC. Amino acids: CASSRDRGETQYF.

The J gene is TRBJ1-1, the V gene TRBV6-5, with unresolved D. CDR1 is MNHEY, CDR2 SVGAGI, per germline. The CDR3 loop spans 12 amino acids. V lost 6 bases and J lost 7, with 12 bases in between. The CDR3 DNA sequence: TGTGCCAGCAGGGCTTCCGTGATTGAAGCTTTCTTT. Translating gives CASRASVIEAFF.

CDR3 sequence reads: CSARAALEQYF. The CDR3, as DNA: TGCAGTGCTAGAGCCGCTCTCGAGCAGTACTTC. The chain employs TRBV20-1 and TRBJ2-7; D ambiguous. The ends were cut back, 1 base at V and 6 bases at J, with 7 bases in the middle. Germline CDR1 DFQATT, CDR2 SNEGSKA (reference sequence). The CDR3 covers 11 residues.

V is TRBV19 and J is TRBJ1-5; 10 bases align to TRBD1. CDR3 length equals 17 residues. Germline-derived CDR1 and CDR2 are LNHDA and SQIVND (reference sequence). Unmatched junction bases numbered 13, after V lost 7 bases and J lost 4 bases. DNA of the CDR3: TGTGCCAGTATCCCGGGGGGGACAGGGGCGACAAATCAGCCCCAGCATTTT. Residues: CASIPGGTGATNQPQHF. Full variable domain (remainder filled in from reference TRBV19 and TRBJ1-5): DGGITQSPKYLFRKEGQNVTLSCEQNLNHDAMYWYRQDPGQGLRLIYYSQIVNDFQKGDIAEGYSVSREKKESFPLTVTSAQKNPTAFYLCASIPGGTGATNQPQHFGDGTRLSIL.